The 22 T cell receptor beta chains in this list originate from one sample, sequenced in a study of T cell repertoires in cytomegalovirus infection. Each CDR3 protein gets one entry after TCRdb re-called the reads with MiXCR. The table records 150,000 or so distinct CDR3 sequences, roughly 6% of them present only once. The sequenced sample consisted of PBMCs. The receptors were gathered from a human donor in good health (CMV status not recorded). Some clones in this sample may be carry-over from other donors' samples.

This clonotype was observed at least ten times. The genes are TRBV7-2 and TRBJ2-1; D is ambiguous. The V gene's germline CDR1 is SGHTA and CDR2 FQGNSA. This CDR3 spans 15 amino acids. Trimming left V 2 bases short and J 9 bases short, with 17 bases between. CDR3 sequence: CASSLQGNTEAEQFF. DNA of the CDR3: TGTGCCAGCAGCTTACAAGGCAACACCGAGGCTGAGCAGTTCTTC.

This clonotype was counted ten times or more. For the CDR3, the DNA is TGTGCCAGCAGCTCTCCAGGAGGGACAGTCTATGAAAAACTGTTTTTT. Protein product: CASSSPGGTVYEKLFF. J is TRBJ1-4 and V is TRBV5-6; 7 nucleotides line up with TRBD1. V lost 3 bases, J lost 6 bases, and 11 bases stayed unmatched. The germline V gene encodes CDR1 SGHDT and CDR2 YYEEEE. CDR3 length: 16 residues.

This clonotype has a count of ten or more. The chain employs TRBV7-3 and TRBJ1-1; possibly TRBD1 for D (5 bases). Trimming removed 1 base at V and 10 bases at J, with 13 bases between. This CDR3 contains 13 residues. Per the germline V gene, CDR1 is SGHTA and CDR2 is FQGTGA. DNA for the CDR3: TGTGCCAGCAGCTTAAGTCCCCAGGGACTAGCTTTCTTT. It is translated as CASSLSPQGLAFF. Filled out from reference TRBV7-3 and TRBJ1-1, the complete variable domain reads GAGVSQTPSNKVTEKGKYVELRCDPISGHTALYWYRQSLGQGPEFLIYFQGTGAADDSGLPNDRFFAVRPEGSVSTLKIQRTERGDSAVYLCASSLSPQGLAFFGQGTRLTVV.

This clonotype was found many times. This chain joins TRBV29-1 and TRBJ1-2, with D possibly being TRBD1 (5 bases). The CDR3 totals 14 residues. Germline CDR1 SQVTM, CDR2 ANQGSEA. The CDR3 DNA reads TGCGTATTAAGGGACGCGGGAGCGCGGTATGGCTACACCTTC. It codes for CVLRDAGARYGYTF.

This chain connects TRBV2 to TRBJ1-4; perhaps TRBD1 as D (5 bases). CDR1 and CDR2 (germline): SNHLY, FYNNEI. V lost 4 bases to trimming and J lost 0 bases, with 9 bases between them. The CDR3 runs to 15 residues. The DNA for the CDR3 is TGTGCCAGCAGTGGGGGCATCACAACTAATGAAAAACTGTTTTTT. This translates into CASSGGITTNEKLFF.

This clonotype was seen a few times. This chain uses TRBV4-2 with TRBJ1-2, with D possibly TRBD1 on 5 matching bases. Germline loops: CDR1 LGHNA, CDR2 YNFKEQ. This CDR3 is built from 13 residues. Between the trimmed V and J ends, which lost 4 bases and 9 bases, there was a span of 15 bases. The CDR3 region is CASSPDRDARYTF. The CDR3 DNA reads as TGTGCCAGCAGCCCCGATCGGGACGCCCGCTACACCTTC.

The table lists this clonotype with many counts. This rearrangement joins TRBV7-2 to TRBJ2-1; no firm D call. CDR1 SGHTA and CDR2 FQGNSA come from the germline V gene. The V gene lost 4 bases and the J gene lost 5 bases, with 0 bases spanning the gap. The CDR3 covers 10 residues. CDR3 amino acids: CASSYNEQFF. The CDR3 DNA is TGTGCCAGCAGCTACAATGAGCAGTTCTTC. The complete variable domain, with remaining parts taken from reference TRBV7-2 and TRBJ2-1, reads GAGVSQSPSNKVTEKGKDVELRCDPISGHTALYWYRQSLGQGLEFLIYFQGNSAPDKSGLPSDRFSAERTGGSVSTLTIQRTQQEDSAVYLCASSYNEQFFGPGTRLTVL.

This clonotype was counted at least ten times. The rearrangement joins TRBV4-1 to TRBJ2-5; D remains ambiguous. The CDR3 covers 13 residues. In germline, CDR1 is MGHRA, CDR2 YSYEKL. The ends were cut back, 4 bases at V and 4 bases at J, with 10 bases in the middle. CDR3 DNA sequence: TGCGCCAGCAGCCCCCGTAGGGCAGAGACCCAGTACTTC. This encodes CASSPRRAETQYF.

The sample holds many counts of this clonotype. The chain employs TRBV11-1 and TRBJ2-1; D possibly uses TRBD1 or TRBD2 (5 bases each). Trimming took 5 bases from V and 6 from J, leaving 26 bases between them. Germline CDR1 SGHAT, CDR2 FQDESV (reference sequence). This CDR3 comprises 18 residues. CDR3 protein: CASSPGRGGQGWSNEQFF. The CDR3 region has the DNA TGTGCCAGCAGCCCAGGAAGGGGCGGGCAAGGGTGGAGCAATGAGCAGTTCTTC.

This clonotype was detected many times. V gene TRBV7-2 combines with J gene TRBJ2-3, with 7 bases matching TRBD2. Germline CDR1 is SGHTA and CDR2 is FQGNSA. CDR3 size: 14 residues. V dropped 1 base and J dropped 7; count of bases not matched to a gene: 5. The CDR3 DNA sequence: TGTGCCAGCAGCTTAGTGGCGGGGGAGCATACGCAGTATTTT. It is translated as CASSLVAGEHTQYF.

V is TRBV11-2 and J is TRBJ2-7; 7 nucleotides match TRBD1. The CDR3 covers 14 residues. Germline CDR1 and CDR2: SGHAT and FQNNGV. Trimming removed 6 bases from V and 3 bases from J; junction bases left unmatched: 8. The CDR3 DNA follows: TGTGCCAGCAGTTTCGGGACAGTAATCTACGAGCAGTACTTC. Amino acids: CASSFGTVIYEQYF.

This clonotype was seen repeatedly, ten times or more. J is TRBJ2-7 and V is TRBV23-1; 7 positions match TRBD1. TRBV23-1 is marked as an open reading frame, function uncertain. This CDR3 has 16 residues. V shed 1 base, J shed 2 bases, and the junction held 8 bases outside the gene matches. The CDR3 region is CASSQLRGPTTYEQYF. Written as DNA, the CDR3 is TGCGCCAGCAGTCAATTGAGGGGGCCGACCACCTACGAGCAGTACTTC.

This clonotype appeared many times. The chain employs TRBV18 and TRBJ1-3; D unresolved. CDR3 length equals 16 residues. Germline CDR1 and CDR2: KGHSH and LQKENI. Between the trimmed V and J ends, which lost 1 base and 3 bases, there was a span of 13 bases. The CDR3 here is CASSPRGHRDGNTIYF. DNA for the CDR3: TGTGCCAGCTCACCACGAGGGCACAGAGATGGAAACACCATATATTTT.

This clonotype has just a few counts. This sequence joins TRBV29-1 and TRBJ2-5; 10 bases fit TRBD2. This CDR3 contains 17 residues. Germline-derived CDR1 and CDR2 are SQVTM and ANQGSEA. The V segment lost 7 bases and the J segment 4 bases; nucleotides outside the gene matches: 18. This CDR3 is CSAWGQSGGASGETQYF. The CDR3 DNA follows: TGCAGCGCGTGGGGACAGAGCGGGGGGGCCTCCGGAGAGACCCAGTACTTC.

There are many counts of this clonotype. The V call is TRBV7-2, the J call TRBJ2-3; 12 bases align to TRBD2. The V gene end was trimmed by 5 bases and the J gene end by 5 bases; junction bases not matched to a gene: 8. CDR3 length: 16 amino acids. Germline V gene lookup returns CDR1 SGHTA and CDR2 FQGNSA. CDR3 nucleotides: TGTGCCAGCAGCCCCGCCCCGACTAGCGGGGGAGATACGCAGTATTTT. Protein product: CASSPAPTSGGDTQYF.

There are many counts of this clonotype. The chain employs TRBV14 and TRBJ2-3; 9 nucleotides line up with TRBD2. Germline CDR1 reads SGHDN; CDR2 reads FVKESK. The V gene end was trimmed by 3 bases and the J gene end by 4 bases; junction bases not matched to a gene: 8. The CDR3 extends over 16 amino acids. CDR3 loop: CASSQRPGLASDTQYF. The DNA of the CDR3 is TGTGCCAGCAGCCAGAGACCGGGACTAGCATCAGATACGCAGTATTTT.

This clonotype was picked up many times. V is TRBV7-6 and J is TRBJ1-3, with unresolved D. Germline V CDR1 and CDR2: SGHVS, FNYEAQ. CDR3 length: 16 amino acids. V was pared by 2 bases and J by 0 bases, with 11 bases between. CDR3: CASSLNSRDSGNTIYF. CDR3 nucleotides: TGTGCCAGCAGCTTAAATTCGAGAGACTCTGGAAACACCATATATTTT.

This clonotype occurred many times. This CDR3 reads CASGMLGGYTF. The DNA for the CDR3 is TGTGCCAGCGGCATGTTGGGCGGCTACACCTTC. The chain uses TRBV7-2 and TRBJ1-2, with D unclear. Trimming took off 8 bases at V and 8 bases at J, with 12 bases between the two ends. The CDR3 extends over 11 amino acids. Germline CDR1 reads SGHTA; CDR2 reads FQGNSA.

This clonotype was seen ten or more times. The chain carries TRBV11-1 and TRBJ1-1; the match to TRBD1 covers 7 bases. V lost 4 bases and J lost 3; bases outside the gene matches: 11. CDR1 is SGHAT, CDR2 FQDESV, per germline (reference sequence). CDR3 length equals 16 residues. The CDR3 here is CASSSGGAGSDTEAFF. In nucleotides, the CDR3 is TGTGCCAGCAGCTCAGGGGGAGCAGGGTCGGACACTGAAGCTTTCTTT.

This clonotype came up many times. The rearrangement uses TRBV6-2 or TRBV6-3 and TRBJ1-2; tentative D call: TRBD1 (6 bases). There are 13 residues in the CDR3. V was clipped by 6 bases and J by 2 bases, with 10 bases between them. The germline gives CDR1 MNHEY, CDR2 SVGEGT. CDR3 amino acids: CASSPGTNYGYTF. The CDR3 DNA reads as TGTGCCAGCAGCCCCGGGACAAACTATGGCTACACCTTC.

This clonotype occurred many times. The chain couples TRBV30 to TRBJ1-1; a weak D match, TRBD1 (6 bases). This CDR3 has 14 amino acids. Trimming removed 0 bases from V and 3 bases from J, with 11 bases in between. The germline V gene encodes CDR1 GTSNPN and CDR2 SVGIG (reference sequence). The CDR3 sequence: CAWSVGQFYTEAFF. Written as DNA, the CDR3 is TGTGCCTGGAGTGTTGGACAGTTTTACACTGAAGCTTTCTTT.

This clonotype showed up many times. The genes are TRBV5-1 and TRBJ2-2; maybe TRBD1 (6 bases). CDR3 length: 14 amino acids. V was cut by 3 bases and J by 2 bases, with 8 bases left in between. Germline values: CDR1 SGHRS, CDR2 YFSETQ. CDR3 in amino acids: CASSSTGNTGELFF. The CDR3 region has the DNA TGCGCCAGCAGCTCGACAGGAAACACCGGGGAGCTGTTTTTT.